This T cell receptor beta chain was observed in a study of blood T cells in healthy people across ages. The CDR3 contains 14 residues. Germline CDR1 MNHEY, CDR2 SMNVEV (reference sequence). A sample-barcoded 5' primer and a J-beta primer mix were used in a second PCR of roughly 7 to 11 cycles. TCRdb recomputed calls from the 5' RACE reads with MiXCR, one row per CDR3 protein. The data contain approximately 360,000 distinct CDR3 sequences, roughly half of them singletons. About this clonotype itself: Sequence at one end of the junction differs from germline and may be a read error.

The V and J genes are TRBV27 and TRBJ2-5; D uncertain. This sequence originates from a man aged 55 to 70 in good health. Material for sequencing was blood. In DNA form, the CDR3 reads TGTGCCAACAGTCCCCTCCGGTACCCAGAGACCCAGTACTTC. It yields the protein CANSPLRYPETQYF.